The 25 T cell receptor beta chains given below trace back to one sample, sequenced in a study of radiotherapy plus CTLA-4 blockade in lung cancer. Sequencing was performed with immunoSEQ multiplex PCR; in TCRdb, only in-frame clones are kept and a portion is missing. The sample has approximately 80,000 clones; roughly 79% are singletons. The sample here was peripheral blood, taken from a patient treated with radiotherapy plus ipilimumab. The receptors originated from a human donor with non-small cell lung cancer whose response to radiotherapy plus ipilimumab could not be evaluated. Some clones in this sample may be carry-over from other donors' samples.

The chain carries TRBV6-6 and TRBJ2-5, with D perhaps matching TRBD1 (6 bases). Germline V gene lookup returns CDR1 MNHNY and CDR2 SVGAGI (reference sequence). Trimming stripped 5 bases from V and 5 bases from J, with 18 bases between. The CDR3 sequence is 15 residues long. CDR3: CASSRQVFASETQYF. The CDR3 nucleotides read TGTGCCAGCAGTCGACAGGTTTTCGCGTCGGAGACCCAGTACTTC.

This chain joins TRBV28 and TRBJ1-4, with 8 bases identical to TRBD1. The J segment lost 6 bases and the V segment lost 8 bases, leaving 11 bases of the junction unmatched. The CDR3 consists of 15 residues. Germline lookup yields CDR1 MDHEN and CDR2 SYDVKM. The DNA of the CDR3 is TGTGCCAGCTCTCTAGCCGGGACAGGCGATGAAAAACTGTTTTTT. Amino acids: CASSLAGTGDEKLFF.

J is TRBJ1-2 and V is TRBV7-8; the D is unclear. This CDR3 region has 15 residues. Germline V gives CDR1 SGHVS, CDR2 FQNEAQ. Trimming cost V 0 bases and J 0 bases, with 8 bases left between them. The CDR3 sequence is CASSLARWANYGYTF. Written as DNA, the CDR3 is TGTGCCAGCAGCTTAGCGCGGTGGGCTAACTATGGCTACACCTTC.

The V gene is TRBV6-5, the J gene TRBJ1-1; possible D gene TRBD1, 6 bases. V gave up 8 bases and J gave up 4 bases, with 17 bases separating them. This CDR3 is 14 amino acids long. Germline V gives CDR1 MNHEY, CDR2 SVGAGI. DNA of the CDR3: TGTGCCAGCCGCAGATCTACAGGGAGCACTGAAGCTTTCTTT. Protein product: CASRRSTGSTEAFF.

This clone has only a few counts. This chain connects TRBV16 to TRBJ2-7; 12 nucleotides line up with TRBD1. J gave up 6 bases and V 4 bases, and 7 bases lay outside the gene matches. The CDR3 sequence is 15 residues long. CDR1 is KGHSY and CDR2 is FQNENV in the germline V gene. DNA for the CDR3: TGTGCCAGCAGCCTCTGGGACAGGGGGCCTCTCGAGCAGTACTTC. It encodes CASSLWDRGPLEQYF.

The chain carries TRBV30 and TRBJ2-1; 8 positions match TRBD1. The CDR3 has 15 amino acids. Germline-derived CDR1 and CDR2 are GTSNPN and SVGIG (reference sequence). Trimming took 0 bases from V and 6 from J; bases not matched to a gene: 7. CDR3 nucleotides: TGTGCCTGGAGTGTTAGCAGGGGGCTGGTCAATGAGCAGTTCTTC. This codes for CAWSVSRGLVNEQFF.

This clone was counted a few times. The V call is TRBV10-3, the J call TRBJ1-5; D is uncertain. CDR1 and CDR2 from the germline V gene are ENHRY and SYGVKD. CDR3 size: 13 residues. Deletions cut 2 bases from V and 6 bases from J, with 8 bases between. The DNA for the CDR3 is TGTGCCATCAGTGAGGGCAGATCTCAGCCCCAGCATTTT. This encodes CAISEGRSQPQHF.

The chain carries TRBV27 and TRBJ2-3, with 9 bases matching TRBD2. The CDR3 is 15 residues long. Germline CDR1 reads MNHEY; CDR2 reads SMNVEV (reference sequence). J gave up 2 bases and V 5 bases, and 5 bases lay outside the gene matches. The chain's CDR3 is CASSLSGGNTDTQYF. The CDR3 coding sequence is TGTGCCAGCAGTCTTAGCGGGGGCAACACAGATACGCAGTATTTT.

The V and J genes are TRBV19 and TRBJ2-3, with TRBD2 matching over 8 bases. The V and J ends lost 7 bases and 9 bases, in that order; junction bases with no gene match: 12. Germline CDR1 is LNHDA and CDR2 is SQIVND (reference sequence). The length of the CDR3 is 14 residues. The DNA for the CDR3 is TGTGCCAGTACCCTCTCGGGGGGGACGGGCACGCAGTATTTT. Amino acids: CASTLSGGTGTQYF.

This clone was found a few times. For the CDR3, the DNA is TGTGCCAGCAGCGTAGGGGACAGGGATGGCTACGAGCAGTACTTC. It translates to CASSVGDRDGYEQYF. The J gene is TRBJ2-7, the V gene TRBV9, with TRBD1 matching 9 bases. The V and J ends lost 0 bases and 3 bases, in that order; junction bases with no gene match: 4. Germline assignment: CDR1 SGDLS and CDR2 YYNGEE. This CDR3 contains 15 residues.

The chain uses TRBV9 and TRBJ1-1, with 12 bases identical to TRBD1. With 0 bases clipped from V and 7 bases from J, the junction kept 7 bases outside the gene matches. The CDR3 consists of 16 residues. Germline V gene data show CDR1 as SGDLS and CDR2 as YYNGEE. The CDR3 nucleotides are TGTGCCAGCAGCGTAGTAGGGACAGGGGGCGCGGGTGAAGCTTTCTTT. Protein: CASSVVGTGGAGEAFF.

This chain uses TRBV5-4 with TRBJ2-6, with D possibly TRBD1 on 6 matching bases. Germline CDR1 is SGHNT and CDR2 is YYREEE (reference sequence). CDR3 length: 16 amino acids. Deletions cut 5 bases from V and 0 bases from J, with 12 bases between. The chain's CDR3 is CASRDSPFSGANVLTF. The CDR3 DNA is TGTGCCAGCAGGGACAGCCCATTCTCTGGGGCCAACGTCCTGACTTTC.

The chain is built from TRBV2 and TRBJ2-5; the match to TRBD2 covers 8 bases. Germline V gene sequence: CDR1 SNHLY, CDR2 FYNNEI. This CDR3 spans 18 amino acids. The ends lost 0 bases at V and 1 base at J; junction bases unmatched: 10. The CDR3 nucleotides read TGTGCCAGCAGTGAAGCGGCAGCGGGGGCTCCGGGCCAAGAGACCCAGTACTTC. Protein sequence: CASSEAAAGAPGQETQYF. The complete variable domain, with remaining parts taken from reference TRBV2 and TRBJ2-5, reads EPEVTQTPSHQVTQMGQEVILRCVPISNHLYFYWYRQILGQKVEFLVSFYNNEISEKSEIFDDQFSVERPDGSNFTLKIRSTKLEDSAMYFCASSEAAAGAPGQETQYFGPGTRLLVL.

V usage is TRBV4-3 and J usage is TRBJ2-3, with D tentatively TRBD2 (6 bases). Germline CDR1 and CDR2: LGHNA and YSLEER. This CDR3 has 16 amino acids. The ends were cut back, 0 bases at V and 1 base at J, with 11 bases in the middle. Here the CDR3 DNA reads TGCGCCAGCAGCCAAGATCGCGGGGATGGCACAGATACGCAGTATTTT. Its protein product is CASSQDRGDGTDTQYF.

CDR3 sequence reads: CASSSLGLLYEQFF. CDR3 coding DNA: TGTGCCAGCAGCTCCCTTGGACTTCTCTATGAGCAGTTCTTC. The genes are TRBV5-6 and TRBJ2-1; D perhaps matches TRBD2 (5 bases). The V gene's germline CDR1 is SGHDT and CDR2 YYEEEE. This CDR3 spans 14 amino acids. Trimming removed 3 bases at V and 8 bases at J, with 15 bases between.

CDR3 region: CASRHLTLDRRFTDTQYF. The DNA of the CDR3 is TGCGCCAGCAGACATCTTACTTTGGACAGAAGGTTCACAGATACGCAGTATTTT. This sequence joins TRBV4-1 and TRBJ2-3; D may be TRBD1 (6 bases). This CDR3 comprises 18 residues. Trimming removed 6 bases at V and 2 bases at J, with 24 bases between. Germline V gene sequence: CDR1 MGHRA, CDR2 YSYEKL.

The V call is TRBV27, the J call TRBJ2-2, with D maybe TRBD1 (6 bases). The CDR3 runs 13 residues. Trimming cost V 6 bases and J 4 bases, with 9 bases left between them. Per germline, CDR1 MNHEY and CDR2 SMNVEV (reference sequence). CDR3 amino acids: CASRLTGTGELFF. Here the CDR3 DNA reads TGTGCCAGCAGGCTGACAGGCACCGGGGAGCTGTTTTTT.

CDR3 region: CASSGQGSAEAFF. The CDR3 DNA follows: TGTGCCAGCAGTGGTCAGGGGAGCGCTGAAGCTTTCTTT. The rearrangement uses TRBV2 and TRBJ1-1; TRBD1 is a possible D gene (6 bases). The CDR3 contains 13 residues. The germline V gene encodes CDR1 SNHLY and CDR2 FYNNEI. Trimming removed 4 bases at V and 6 bases at J, with 12 bases between.

The chain uses TRBV6-5 and TRBJ1-2; unclear D gene. The CDR3 has 14 amino acids. CDR1 and CDR2 (germline): MNHEY, SVGAGI. V dropped 0 bases and J dropped 8 bases, with 13 bases sitting between them. DNA for the CDR3: TGTGCCAGCAGTTACTCGATAGGATCAGGCGGCTACACCTTC. Protein product: CASSYSIGSGGYTF.

The chain has TRBV9 and TRBJ1-2; D call uncertain. CDR3 length: 13 residues. From germline, CDR1 is SGDLS and CDR2 YYNGEE. V lost 4 bases and J lost 4, with 11 bases in between. CDR3 region: CASSPPPRYGYTF. CDR3 in DNA: TGTGCCAGCAGCCCTCCCCCCCGCTATGGCTACACCTTC. The full variable domain, in which reference TRBV9 and TRBJ1-2 provide the parts outside the CDR3, is DSGVTQTPKHLITATGQRVTLRCSPRSGDLSVYWYQQSLDQGLQFLIQYYNGEERAKGNILERFSAQQFPDLHSELNLSSLELGDSALYFCASSPPPRYGYTFGSGTRLTVV.

The rearrangement links TRBV2 to TRBJ2-2, with D perhaps matching TRBD2 (7 bases). CDR3 length: 15 amino acids. CDR1 and CDR2 from the germline V gene are SNHLY and FYNNEI. Trimming cost V 1 base and J 6 bases, with 12 bases left between them. CDR3 in amino acids: CASSEEGGTAGELFF. CDR3 nucleotide sequence: TGTGCCAGCAGTGAAGAGGGGGGGACTGCCGGGGAGCTGTTTTTT.

This clone was seen a single time. J is TRBJ2-5 and V is TRBV28; TRBD2 matches at 10 bases. V shed 5 bases, J shed 5 bases, and the junction held 8 bases outside the gene matches. Germline CDR1 MDHEN, CDR2 SYDVKM. The CDR3 extends over 15 amino acids. DNA of the CDR3: TGTGCCAGCAGTCTCCCAGCGGGGGGGCTGGAGACCCAGTACTTC. Its translation: CASSLPAGGLETQYF.

The chain carries TRBV4-1 and TRBJ2-2; TRBD2 matches at 11 bases. The CDR3 runs to 17 residues. Germline-derived CDR1 and CDR2 are MGHRA and YSYEKL. V dropped 4 bases and J dropped 7; count of bases not matched to a gene: 11. The CDR3 DNA is TGCGCCAGCAGCCGGTATAGCGGGGGGGCCGAAGGCGGGGAGCTGTTTTTT. Amino acids: CASSRYSGGAEGGELFF.

This clone was counted a single time. The J gene is TRBJ2-5, the V gene TRBV10-3; perhaps TRBD1 as D (6 bases). The CDR3 totals 14 residues. The germline CDR1 and CDR2 sequences are ENHRY and SYGVKD. V was pared by 6 bases and J by 2 bases, with 13 bases between. The CDR3 is CAISTQGGQETQYF. CDR3 DNA: TGTGCCATCAGCACACAGGGTGGGCAAGAGACCCAGTACTTC.

The chain carries TRBV6-1 and TRBJ2-4; D ambiguous. The germline V and J ends were trimmed by 2 bases and 0 bases, with 8 bases remaining between them. The CDR3 is 15 amino acids. Germline-derived CDR1 and CDR2 are MNHNS and SASEGT. CDR3 loop: CASSEFLLAKNIQYF. The CDR3 region has the DNA TGTGCCAGCAGTGAATTTTTACTAGCCAAAAACATTCAGTACTTC.